The clone carrying this T cell receptor beta chain was recorded many times. Antigen unknown. Germline CDR1 reads MNHNS; CDR2 reads SASEGT. V was cut by 3 bases and J by 0 bases, with 8 bases left in between. The CDR3 runs to 14 residues. Arm-PCR of CDR3 regions and iRepertoire HTBI primers were the basis on which TCR beta libraries were built. TCRdb re-analysed the multiplex PCR reads in MiXCR, keeping a single row per CDR3 protein. In the table there are under 350,000 distinct CDR3 sequences, under 25% of which are singletons. The time point here: persistent/refractory GD, antithyroid drugs over 5 years with positive TRAb. PBMC-derived RNA was used for the TCR library. The data stem from a study of regulatory T cells in long-lasting Graves disease. Study background: The definition of persistent Graves' disease was over 5 years of antithyroid drugs with positive TSH receptor antibodies.

General study results and limits: Repertoires from persistent disease leaned toward TRBV28, TRBJ1-2 and TRBJ2-5. Analyses excluded thyroid tissue, covering peripheral blood alone. Persistent Graves' patients had lower TCR diversity than newly diagnosed ones.

The starting material was peripheral blood mononuclear cells (PBMCs), obtained when the disease was refractory, from a patient treated with antithyroid drugs. The sequence came from a female donor with Graves disease. The chain joins TRBV6-1 to TRBJ1-1, with a possible D match to TRBD1 (6 bases). CDR3 sequence reads: CASSDGQLNTEAFF. The CDR3 region has the DNA TGTGCCAGCAGTGACGGACAGTTGAACACTGAAGCTTTCTTT.